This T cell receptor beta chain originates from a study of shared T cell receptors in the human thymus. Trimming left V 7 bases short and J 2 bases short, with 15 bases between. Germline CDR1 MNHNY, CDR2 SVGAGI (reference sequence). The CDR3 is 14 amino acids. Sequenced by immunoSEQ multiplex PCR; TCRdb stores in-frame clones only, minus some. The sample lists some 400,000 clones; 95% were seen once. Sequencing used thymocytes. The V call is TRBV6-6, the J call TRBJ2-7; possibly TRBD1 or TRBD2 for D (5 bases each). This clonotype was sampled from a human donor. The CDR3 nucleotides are TGTGCCAGCACCCAGGGACCTCTGACCTACGAGCAGTACTTC. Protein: CASTQGPLTYEQYF.